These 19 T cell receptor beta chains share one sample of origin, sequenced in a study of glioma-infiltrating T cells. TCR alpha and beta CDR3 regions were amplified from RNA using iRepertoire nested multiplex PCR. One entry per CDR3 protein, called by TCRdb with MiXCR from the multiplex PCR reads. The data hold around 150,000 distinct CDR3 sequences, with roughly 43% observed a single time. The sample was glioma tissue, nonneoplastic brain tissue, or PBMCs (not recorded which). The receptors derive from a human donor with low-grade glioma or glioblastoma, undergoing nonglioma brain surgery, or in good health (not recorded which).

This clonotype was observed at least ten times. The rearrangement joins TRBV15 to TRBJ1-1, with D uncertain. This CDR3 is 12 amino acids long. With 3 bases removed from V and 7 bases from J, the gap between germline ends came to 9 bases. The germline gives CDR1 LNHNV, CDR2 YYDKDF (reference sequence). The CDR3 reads CATSRLDGEAFF. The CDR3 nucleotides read TGTGCCACCAGCAGGCTAGACGGTGAAGCTTTCTTT.

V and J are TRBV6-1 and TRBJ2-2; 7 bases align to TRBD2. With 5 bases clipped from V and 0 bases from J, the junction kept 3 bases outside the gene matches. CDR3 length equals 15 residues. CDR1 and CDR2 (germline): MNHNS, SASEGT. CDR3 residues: CASSQTSANTGELFF. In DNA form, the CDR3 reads TGTGCCAGCAGTCAAACTAGCGCGAACACCGGGGAGCTGTTTTTT.

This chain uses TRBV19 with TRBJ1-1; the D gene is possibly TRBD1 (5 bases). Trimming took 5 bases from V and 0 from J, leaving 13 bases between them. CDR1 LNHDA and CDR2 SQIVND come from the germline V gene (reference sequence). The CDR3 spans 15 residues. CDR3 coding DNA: TGTGCCAGTAGTCTCCGACAGAACCTGAACACTGAAGCTTTCTTT. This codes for CASSLRQNLNTEAFF. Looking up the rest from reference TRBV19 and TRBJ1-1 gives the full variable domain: DGGITQSPKYLFRKEGQNVTLSCEQNLNHDAMYWYRQDPGQGLRLIYYSQIVNDFQKGDIAEGYSVSREKKESFPLTVTSAQKNPTAFYLCASSLRQNLNTEAFFGQGTRLTVV.

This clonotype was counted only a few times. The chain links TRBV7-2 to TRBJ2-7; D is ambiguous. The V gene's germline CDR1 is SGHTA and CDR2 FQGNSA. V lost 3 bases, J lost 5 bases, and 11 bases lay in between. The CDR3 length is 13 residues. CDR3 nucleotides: TGTGCCAGCAGCTTGCTAGGCCCCAACGAGCAGTACTTC. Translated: CASSLLGPNEQYF.

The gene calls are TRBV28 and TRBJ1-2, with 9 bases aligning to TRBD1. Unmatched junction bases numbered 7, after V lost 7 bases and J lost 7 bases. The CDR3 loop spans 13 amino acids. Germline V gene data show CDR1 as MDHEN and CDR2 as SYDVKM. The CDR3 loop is CASMDRGIGGYTF. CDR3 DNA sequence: TGTGCCAGCATGGACAGGGGTATAGGTGGCTACACCTTC.

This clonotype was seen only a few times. CDR3 sequence reads: CASRSLTSGGSDEQFF. CDR3 coding DNA: TGTGCCAGCAGATCATTGACTAGCGGGGGGAGTGATGAGCAGTTCTTC. The chain employs TRBV6-1 and TRBJ2-1; 13 bases map to TRBD2. The CDR3 runs to 16 residues. Germline V gene sequence: CDR1 MNHNS, CDR2 SASEGT. The V gene end was trimmed by 6 bases and the J gene end by 8 bases; junction bases not matched to a gene: 10.

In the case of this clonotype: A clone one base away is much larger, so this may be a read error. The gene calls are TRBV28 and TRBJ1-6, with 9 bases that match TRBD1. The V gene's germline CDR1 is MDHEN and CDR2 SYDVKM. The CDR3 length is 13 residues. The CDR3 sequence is CVSSTGGGSPLHF. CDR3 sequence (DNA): TGTGTCAGCAGTACAGGGGGCGGTTCACCCCTCCACTTT.

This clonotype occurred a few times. CDR3 bases: TGTGCCAGTAGATCGGGGGGCGGCGATACGCAGTATTTT. Protein sequence: CASRSGGGDTQYF. This chain joins TRBV19 and TRBJ2-3; tentative D call: TRBD2 (7 bases). The CDR3 loop spans 13 amino acids. Deletions cut 6 bases from V and 6 bases from J, with 13 bases between. Germline assignment: CDR1 LNHDA and CDR2 SQIVND (reference sequence).

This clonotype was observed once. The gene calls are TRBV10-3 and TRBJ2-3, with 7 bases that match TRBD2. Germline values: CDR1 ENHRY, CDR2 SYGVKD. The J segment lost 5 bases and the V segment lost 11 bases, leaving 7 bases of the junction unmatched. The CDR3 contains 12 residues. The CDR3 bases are TGTGCCGTCGGGACTAACGTAGATACGCAGTATTTT. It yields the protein CAVGTNVDTQYF.

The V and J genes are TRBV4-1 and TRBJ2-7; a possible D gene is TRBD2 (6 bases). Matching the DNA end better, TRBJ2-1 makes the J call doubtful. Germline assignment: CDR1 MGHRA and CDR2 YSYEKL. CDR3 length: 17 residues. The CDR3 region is CASSPRRGARSYNEQFF. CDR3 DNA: TGCGCCAGCAGCCCACGGAGGGGCGCCCGCTCCTACAATGAGCAGTTCTTC.

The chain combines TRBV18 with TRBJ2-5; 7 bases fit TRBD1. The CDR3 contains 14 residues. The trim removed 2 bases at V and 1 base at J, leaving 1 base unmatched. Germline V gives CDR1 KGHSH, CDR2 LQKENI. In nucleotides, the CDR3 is TGTGCCAGCTCACCAGGACAGGTCCAAGAGACCCAGTACTTC. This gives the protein CASSPGQVQETQYF.

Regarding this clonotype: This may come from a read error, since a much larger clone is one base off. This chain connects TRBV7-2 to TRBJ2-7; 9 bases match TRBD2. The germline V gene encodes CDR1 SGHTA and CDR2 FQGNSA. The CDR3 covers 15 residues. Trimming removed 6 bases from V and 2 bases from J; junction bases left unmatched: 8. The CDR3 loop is CASRPTGLAAYEQYF. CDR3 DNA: TGTGCCAGCAGACCAACGGGACTAGCAGCCTACGAGCAGTACTTC.

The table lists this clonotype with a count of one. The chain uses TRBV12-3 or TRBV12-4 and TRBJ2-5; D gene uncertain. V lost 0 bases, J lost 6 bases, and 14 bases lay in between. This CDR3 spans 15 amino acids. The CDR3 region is CASSLAPGDPKTQYF. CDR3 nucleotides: TGTGCCAGCAGTTTAGCCCCCGGCGACCCAAAGACCCAGTACTTC.

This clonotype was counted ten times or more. CDR3 DNA sequence: TGTGCCAGCAGCTTGGGACTAGCGGGAGAAGGTTACGAGCAGTACTTC. Encoded protein: CASSLGLAGEGYEQYF. This chain links TRBV7-2 with TRBJ2-7; 14 bases are a match to TRBD2. The CDR3 contains 16 residues. CDR1 is SGHTA and CDR2 is FQGNSA in the germline V gene. Trimming at V came to 3 bases and at J to 4 bases, leaving 5 bases not matched to a gene.

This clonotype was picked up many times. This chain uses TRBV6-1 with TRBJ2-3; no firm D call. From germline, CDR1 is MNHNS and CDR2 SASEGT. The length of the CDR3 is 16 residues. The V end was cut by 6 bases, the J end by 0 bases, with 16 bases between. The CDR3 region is CASRRDPILSTDTQYF. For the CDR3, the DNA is TGTGCCAGCAGACGCGACCCGATCCTTAGCACAGATACGCAGTATTTT.

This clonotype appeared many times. In nucleotides, the CDR3 is TGCAGTGCTAGACAGGAAGAGACCCAGTACTTC. Translated, it gives CSARQEETQYF. The chain carries TRBV20-1 and TRBJ2-5; D uncertain. Germline values: CDR1 DFQATT, CDR2 SNEGSKA (reference sequence). CDR3 size: 11 residues. V lost 2 bases and J 3 bases, leaving 4 bases between the germline ends.

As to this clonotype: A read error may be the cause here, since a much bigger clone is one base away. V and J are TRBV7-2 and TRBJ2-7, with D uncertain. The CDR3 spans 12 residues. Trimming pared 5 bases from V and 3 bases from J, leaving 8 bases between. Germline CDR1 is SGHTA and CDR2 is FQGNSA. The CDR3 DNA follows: TGTGCCAGCAGCCATGGATACTACGAGCAGTACTTC. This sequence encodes CASSHGYYEQYF.

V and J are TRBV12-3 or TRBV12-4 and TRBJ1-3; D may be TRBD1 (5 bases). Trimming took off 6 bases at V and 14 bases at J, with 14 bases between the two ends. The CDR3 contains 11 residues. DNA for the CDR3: TGTGCCAGCAGCCACAGGATCGACGTATATTTT. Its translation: CASSHRIDVYF.

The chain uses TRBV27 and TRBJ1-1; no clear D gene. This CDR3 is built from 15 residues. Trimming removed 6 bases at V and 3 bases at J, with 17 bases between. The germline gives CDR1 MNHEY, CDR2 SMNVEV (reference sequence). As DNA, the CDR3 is TGTGCCAGCAGATCATACCAACATGGTGACACTGAAGCTTTCTTT. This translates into CASRSYQHGDTEAFF.